Listed here are 10 T cell receptor beta chains from one sample, sequenced in a study of CD8 T cells in ankylosing spondylitis. Findings of the study overall: One TCR beta motif, made up of roughly eight highly homologous variants, appeared characteristic of ankylosing spondylitis blood.

TCRdb independently ran MiXCR on the 5' RACE reads; one entry per CDR3 protein. The sample carries roughly 470,000 distinct CDR3 sequences, approximately 26% recorded once. Their antigen targets remain unknown. Source material: blood, either unsorted or a sorted T cell fraction (not recorded which). All receptors derive from a male donor with ankylosing spondylitis.

This clonotype came up a few times. CDR3 sequence reads: CASSSKAVEAFF. CDR3 sequence (DNA): TGTGCCAGTAGCAGTAAGGCAGTTGAAGCTTTCTTT. The chain has TRBV19 and TRBJ1-1; D gene uncertain. Trimming took 6 bases from V and 7 from J, leaving 12 bases between them. The length of the CDR3 is 12 residues. Germline assignment: CDR1 LNHDA and CDR2 SQIVND (reference sequence).

The chain carries TRBV3-1 and TRBJ2-1, with TRBD2 matching 8 bases. Losses at the gene ends were 0 bases for V and 6 bases for J; bases not matched to a gene: 4. CDR3 size: 15 residues. Germline V lookup: CDR1 LGHDT, CDR2 YNNKEL (reference sequence). The CDR3 sequence is CASSQDGTSFNEQFF. CDR3 bases: TGTGCCAGCAGCCAAGACGGGACTAGTTTCAATGAGCAGTTCTTC.

The chain has TRBV7-7 and TRBJ2-1; perhaps TRBD1 as D (6 bases). Trimming cost V 1 base and J 6 bases, with 19 bases left between them. Germline V gene data show CDR1 as SSHAT and CDR2 as FNYEAQ (reference sequence). The CDR3 runs 17 residues. In DNA, the CDR3 is TGTGCCAGCAGCTTAGAGAGGGGAGCTTTGGGGGCCAATGAGCAGTTCTTC. This sequence encodes CASSLERGALGANEQFF.

The table lists this clonotype with a few counts. J is TRBJ2-1 and V is TRBV27; TRBD2 matches at 9 bases. CDR3 length: 16 amino acids. Germline CDR1 and CDR2: MNHEY and SMNVEV (reference sequence). Unmatched junction bases numbered 18, after V lost 8 bases and J lost 10 bases. CDR3 sequence: CASGSRIAGVGSEQFF. Written as DNA, the CDR3 is TGTGCCAGCGGGTCTCGTATAGCGGGAGTGGGCAGCGAGCAGTTCTTC.

This clonotype showed up just a few times. The chain carries TRBV29-1 and TRBJ1-1, with D possibly TRBD1 on 5 matching bases. CDR1 and CDR2 (germline): SQVTM, ANQGSEA. V lost 7 bases and J 1 base, leaving 13 bases between the germline ends. The CDR3 is 13 residues long. In DNA form, the CDR3 reads TGCAGCGCCCCAGGGCCGACGAACACTGAAGCTTTCTTT. This codes for CSAPGPTNTEAFF.

In its sample, this clonotype was seen a few times. This chain uses TRBV27 with TRBJ2-1, with D possibly being TRBD1 or TRBD2 (5 bases each). Trimming stripped 5 bases from V and 5 bases from J, with 22 bases between. The CDR3 has 17 residues. Per germline, CDR1 MNHEY and CDR2 SMNVEV (reference sequence). The CDR3 sequence: CASSPNLRDPGHNEQFF. The CDR3 DNA reads TGTGCCAGCAGTCCCAACCTCCGGGACCCAGGGCACAATGAGCAGTTCTTC.

The chain employs TRBV20-1 and TRBJ2-7, with TRBD2 matching 8 bases. The CDR3 is 13 amino acids. Losses at the gene ends were 6 bases for V and 0 bases for J; bases not matched to a gene: 4. Looked up from germline, CDR1 is DFQATT and CDR2 is SNEGSKA (reference sequence). The DNA for the CDR3 is TGCAGTGCCGAGCGGGAGAGCTCCTACGAGCAGTACTTC. Its protein is CSAERESSYEQYF.

The chain links TRBV29-1 to TRBJ2-1, with TRBD1 matching over 9 bases. The CDR3 contains 12 residues. Germline V gives CDR1 SQVTM, CDR2 ANQGSEA. V gave up 7 bases and J gave up 7 bases; unmatched junction bases: 5. CDR3 in DNA: TGCAGCGGTCCGGGACAGGGTAATGAGCAGTTCTTC. Its protein is CSGPGQGNEQFF.

The genes are TRBV2 and TRBJ1-1; D is uncertain. CDR1 is SNHLY, CDR2 FYNNEI, per germline. V was clipped by 3 bases and J by 0 bases, with 11 bases between them. There are 15 residues in the CDR3. The CDR3 loop reads CASSEARQMNTEAFF. The CDR3 DNA follows: TGTGCCAGCAGTGAGGCAAGGCAGATGAACACTGAAGCTTTCTTT.

This sequence joins TRBV19 and TRBJ2-7, with D perhaps TRBD1 (7 bases). Deletions cut 5 bases from V and 6 bases from J, with 17 bases between. The length of the CDR3 is 14 residues. The germline CDR1 and CDR2 sequences are LNHDA and SQIVND (reference sequence). The CDR3 DNA reads as TGTGCCAGTAGTTCCGCAGGGGGGCTCAGCGAGCAGTACTTC. Protein product: CASSSAGGLSEQYF.